The next 17 T cell receptor beta chains were all read from a single sample in a study of blood T cell repertoires in COVID-19. Generated by immunoSEQ multiplex PCR, the TCRdb table keeps only in-frame clones and is missing some. The sample shows roughly 290,000 clones, approximately 85% of them seen only once. The sequenced material came from PBMCs or T cells enriched from blood (not recorded which). The receptors here all came from a young man who had recovered from COVID-19.

As regards this clone: An end of the junction does not agree with germline; a read error may underlie this. This chain uses TRBV27 with TRBJ1-2; TRBD1 might be the D (5 bases). The CDR3 consists of 13 residues. Germline CDR1 reads MNHEY; CDR2 reads SMNVEV (reference sequence). CDR3 amino acids: CASSLTRGGRASF. DNA for the CDR3: TGTGCCAGCAGTTTAACCCGCGGGGGAAGGGCTAGCTTC.

This clone occurred once. This chain links TRBV7-2 with TRBJ2-1; 9 bases align to TRBD2. The CDR3 totals 15 residues. From germline, CDR1 is SGHTA and CDR2 FQGNSA. V trimming: 2 bases; J trimming: 9 bases; junction bases outside the gene matches: 8. The CDR3 spells CASSLLAGPYGEQFF. In nucleotides, the CDR3 is TGTGCCAGCAGCTTACTAGCGGGGCCTTATGGTGAGCAGTTCTTC.

The chain joins TRBV5-4 to TRBJ1-2, with a weak D call TRBD1 (6 bases). The CDR3 has 16 residues. Germline-derived CDR1 and CDR2 are SGHNT and YYREEE (reference sequence). V lost 2 bases, J lost 6 bases, and 20 bases lay in between. The chain's CDR3 is CASSLGFVGRGDGYTF. The CDR3, as DNA: TGTGCCAGCAGCTTAGGTTTTGTGGGCAGGGGCGATGGCTACACCTTC.

V and J are TRBV2 and TRBJ2-5; the D gene is possibly TRBD1 (5 bases). The V and J ends lost 4 bases and 4 bases respectively, with 10 bases between them. The CDR3 runs 13 residues. Germline V gene sequence: CDR1 SNHLY, CDR2 FYNNEI. For the CDR3, the DNA is TGTGCCAGCAGTGTGCGACAGATAGAGACCCAGTACTTC. This encodes CASSVRQIETQYF.

The J gene is TRBJ1-2, the V gene TRBV30; 8 bases fit TRBD1. CDR1 is GTSNPN and CDR2 is SVGIG in the germline V gene (reference sequence). This CDR3 contains 12 residues. The J segment lost 10 bases and the V segment lost 4 bases, leaving 8 bases of the junction unmatched. Written as DNA, the CDR3 is TGTGCCTGGAACAGGGGGACTCGAGCCTACACCTTC. This encodes CAWNRGTRAYTF.

This clone was recorded a few times. The chain recombines TRBV18 with TRBJ1-4, with D possibly TRBD1 on 5 matching bases. Deletions cut 2 bases from V and 8 bases from J, with 12 bases between. CDR3 size: 14 residues. From germline, CDR1 is KGHSH and CDR2 LQKENI. This chain's CDR3 is CASSPVRGGEKLFF. DNA for the CDR3: TGTGCCAGCTCACCAGTTAGGGGAGGCGAAAAACTGTTTTTT.

In its sample, this clone was seen once. The chain is built from TRBV5-5 and TRBJ1-5; D might be TRBD1 (5 bases). Germline CDR1 and CDR2: SGHKS and YYEKEE (reference sequence). V gave up 1 base and J gave up 2 bases, with 7 bases separating them. This CDR3 region has 14 residues. The CDR3 DNA sequence: TGTGCCAGCAGCTTGTGGGGGGGCAATCAGCCCCAGCATTTT. Encoded protein: CASSLWGGNQPQHF.

The chain combines TRBV25-1 with TRBJ1-2; no clear D gene. Trimming took 3 bases from V and 1 from J, leaving 9 bases between them. Germline CDR1 is MGHDK and CDR2 is SYGVNS. CDR3 length: 14 residues. Here the CDR3 reads CASSEHGSNYGYTF. CDR3 DNA sequence: TGTGCCAGCAGTGAGCACGGGAGTAACTATGGCTACACCTTC.

V is TRBV7-3 and J is TRBJ1-5; 7 bases are shared with TRBD1. CDR3 length: 15 amino acids. Trimming at V came to 8 bases and at J to 1 base, leaving 8 bases not matched to a gene. From germline, CDR1 is SGHTA and CDR2 FQGTGA. The CDR3 DNA is TGTGCCAGCGCTGATGGACAGGTAAGCAATCAGCCCCAGCATTTT. Protein: CASADGQVSNQPQHF.

This CDR3 is CASSRIKTVNTGELFF. The CDR3 bases are TGTGCCAGCAGTCGAATAAAGACAGTTAACACCGGGGAGCTGTTTTTT. This chain connects TRBV11-2 to TRBJ2-2, with D possibly being TRBD1 (5 bases). The CDR3 contains 16 residues. The V gene lost 6 bases and the J gene lost 2 bases, with 16 bases spanning the gap. CDR1 and CDR2 from the germline V gene are SGHAT and FQNNGV.

The rearrangement joins TRBV7-9 to TRBJ1-4; maybe TRBD1 (5 bases). The V and J ends lost 0 bases and 1 base respectively, with 6 bases between them. The CDR3 has 15 residues. Germline CDR1 SEHNR, CDR2 FQNEAQ (reference sequence). The CDR3 is CASSLAGRTNEKLFF. The CDR3 nucleotides are TGTGCCAGCAGCTTAGCGGGGCGAACTAATGAAAAACTGTTTTTT.

Here the CDR3 reads CASSTSLSGETQYF. Written as DNA, the CDR3 is TGTGCCAGCAGCACGAGCCTCTCCGGGGAGACCCAGTACTTC. The V call is TRBV5-4, the J call TRBJ2-5; D is undetermined. This CDR3 comprises 14 residues. Germline-derived CDR1 and CDR2 are SGHNT and YYREEE (reference sequence). The V end was cut by 4 bases, the J end by 5 bases, with 15 bases between.

The chain has TRBV28 and TRBJ1-2; no reliable D call. Germline-derived CDR1 and CDR2 are MDHEN and SYDVKM. V lost 1 base and J lost 0, with 15 bases in between. The CDR3 sequence is 17 residues long. CDR3 nucleotide sequence: TGTGCCAGCAGTTTATTCACGGAAGGAGTGGCTAACTATGGCTACACCTTC. Translation: CASSLFTEGVANYGYTF.

The chain joins TRBV7-2 to TRBJ1-2; no reliable D call. This CDR3 is 15 amino acids long. Trimming shortened V by 1 base and J by 2 bases, and 11 bases separated the two germline ends. Per the germline V gene, CDR1 is SGHTA and CDR2 is FQGNSA. CDR3 sequence: CASSLEVSLNYGYTF. Written as DNA, the CDR3 is TGTGCCAGCAGCTTAGAAGTCAGTCTCAACTATGGCTACACCTTC.

The J gene is TRBJ2-5, the V gene TRBV24-1; 13 bases map to TRBD2. After removal of 7 bases from V and 5 bases from J, the junction contained 15 bases not matched to a gene. The CDR3 runs 18 residues. Germline lookup yields CDR1 KGHDR and CDR2 SFDVKD. The CDR3 loop is CATSQSGLAGDPWETQYF. In nucleotides, the CDR3 is TGTGCCACCAGCCAGAGTGGACTAGCGGGGGACCCATGGGAGACCCAGTACTTC.

The CDR3 here is CASKSEFPFGYTF. CDR3 nucleotides: TGTGCCAGCAAGTCCGAGTTTCCGTTTGGCTACACCTTC. This sequence joins TRBV6-5 and TRBJ1-2; D call uncertain. Looked up from germline, CDR1 is MNHEY and CDR2 is SVGAGI. This CDR3 has 13 residues. Trimming took 7 bases from V and 7 from J, leaving 16 bases between them.

The CDR3 DNA reads as TGCGCCAGCAGCTTGGGACAGCCCAATGAGCAGTTCTTC. This translates into CASSLGQPNEQFF. V usage is TRBV5-1 and J usage is TRBJ2-1; D may be TRBD1 (5 bases). The V end lost 0 bases, the J end lost 6 bases, and 7 bases lay between the germline ends. The V gene's germline CDR1 is SGHRS and CDR2 YFSETQ. The CDR3 is 13 residues long. The whole variable domain, remainder taken from reference TRBV5-1 and TRBJ2-1, is KAGVTQTPRYLIKTRGQQVTLSCSPISGHRSVSWYQQTPGQGLQFLFEYFSETQRNKGNFPGRFSGRQFSNSRSEMNVSTLELGDSALYLCASSLGQPNEQFFGPGTRLTVL.